This TCR beta chain is drawn from a study of beta chain features in type 1 diabetes. Study-wide context: There was similarity between patients and healthy donors in age, gender and cell yields. General study results and limits: A pattern of fewer insertions and more deletions at VDJ junctions was seen in type 1 diabetes patients. The naive, central memory and Treg TCRB repertoires showed an apparent similarity that was greater among patients than among healthy donors.

J was trimmed by 0 bases and V by 0 bases; bases with no gene match: 6. The germline V gene has CDR1 KGHSH and CDR2 LQKENI. The CDR3 has 19 amino acids. Expressed TCRB transcripts were sequenced after all isolated RNA was converted to cDNA. Some clones are missing from TCRdb's copy, which holds only in-frame ones; the method was immunoSEQ multiplex PCR. The sample consists of 65,000 to 100,000 clones, roughly 30% of them appearing once. Concerning this clone: What it binds is unknown.

The source is a woman younger than 35 in good health. The chain uses TRBV18 and TRBJ2-1; 12 bases agree with TRBD2. The sequenced material came from stem cell memory CD4+ T cells from blood. The CDR3 reads CASSPPGTSGLSSYNEQFF. CDR3 DNA: TGTGCCAGCTCACCACCCGGGACTAGCGGGTTAAGCTCCTACAATGAGCAGTTCTTC. The full variable domain, with the rest looked up from reference TRBV18 and TRBJ2-1, is NAGVMQNPRHLVRRRGQEARLRCSPMKGHSHVYWYRQLPEEGLKFMVYLQKENIIDESGMPKERFSAEFPKEGPSILRIQQVVRGDSAAYFCASSPPGTSGLSSYNEQFFGPGTRLTVL.